This T cell receptor beta chain was profiled in a study of blood T cell repertoires in COVID-19. At the level of the study: Donors in the United States, Italy and Spain gave samples during acute or convalescent COVID-19.

The CDR3 has 12 residues. The germline V gene has CDR1 LGHNT and CDR2 FRNRAP. The trim removed 5 bases at V and 6 bases at J, leaving 3 bases unmatched. As originally analysed: Reference gene primer amplification gave estimated nucleated cell counts. The table came from immunoSEQ multiplex PCR; TCRdb's copy has only in-frame clones and leaves some out. For V, J and clone size, that table is used; D and trimming come from the DNA. The sample records about 68,000 clones, roughly 85% being singletons. The sample consisted of peripheral blood. The clonotype originates from a man aged 25 to 40 with acute or convalescent COVID-19. This sequence joins TRBV12-5 and TRBJ1-1, with TRBD1 matching 7 bases. Here the CDR3 reads CASGEGAAEAFF. CDR3 DNA sequence: TGTGCTAGTGGTGAGGGGGCCGCTGAAGCTTTCTTT.